Reported below is one T cell receptor (beta chain). Its specificity is unknown. This sample is part of a study of cytomegalovirus exposure and HLA in healthy donors. CDR3 length: 15 residues. Per germline, CDR1 MNHNS and CDR2 SASEGT. Trimming removed 0 bases from V and 4 bases from J, with 7 bases in between. Study results and limitations: Trimming of TCR beta V- and J-genes showed a link, identified in a later analysis, to a missense DCLRE1C variant. The authors confirmed in vitro that three CMV-associated chains were specific for CMV antigens.

Amplification used 60 Vbeta primers and 13 Jbeta primers. Measured with immunoSEQ multiplex PCR; TCRdb has only the in-frame clones, and not every one. Of some 200,000 clones listed, about 80% are singletons. Sequenced material: PBMCs. The chain uses TRBV6-1 and TRBJ1-6; the D gene is possibly TRBD1 (5 bases). This TCR came from a woman in her thirties or forties in good health and CMV-seronegative. The CDR3 bases are TGTGCCAGCAGTGAAGCCCCAGGGTATAATTCACCCCTCCACTTT. This gives the protein CASSEAPGYNSPLHF.